This TCR beta chain was recovered during a study of cytomegalovirus exposure and HLA in healthy donors. V lost 4 bases, J lost 8 bases, and 2 bases stayed unmatched. The CDR3 runs 12 residues. In germline, CDR1 is MNHNY, CDR2 SVGAGI (reference sequence). Study results and caveats: Using the classifier, cytomegalovirus status was reportedly diagnosed with high specificity and sensitivity. Later analysis identified 16,951 TCR beta sequences associated with HLA alleles, using a false discovery rate threshold of 0.05. Near-uniform donor sequencing depth was presumed by presence/absence analyses. Some highly shared sequence variants likely arose as a pipeline artifact.

In the case of this clone: Its antigen is not known.

PCR employed 60 Vbeta and 13 Jbeta primers. The method was immunoSEQ multiplex PCR; TCRdb's version includes in-frame clones alone and lacks a portion of them. The sample holds 150,000 to 200,000 clones, 65% to 80% seen once. J is TRBJ2-4 and V is TRBV6-6; 7 bases agree with TRBD1. The TCR sequence derives from a woman in her twenties or thirties in good health and CMV-seropositive. The sequencing sample was made of PBMCs. The CDR3 loop reads CASSSTGDIQYF. CDR3 DNA sequence: TGTGCCAGCAGTTCCACAGGGGACATTCAGTACTTC.